These 26 T cell receptor beta chains came from one sample sequenced in a study of shared clonotypes between healthy human individuals. Measured with immunoSEQ multiplex PCR; TCRdb has only the in-frame clones, and not every one. The repertoire holds some 2,000,000 clones, with 85% to 95% as singletons. The sequenced material came from naive CD4+ T cells sorted from blood. Documented subset: CD45RA+ positively selected. These receptor sequences come from a man younger than 35 in good health.

The gene calls are TRBV9 and TRBJ2-5; D may be TRBD1 (5 bases). There are 15 residues in the CDR3. Trimming left V 0 bases short and J 1 base short, with 10 bases between. The germline V gene has CDR1 SGDLS and CDR2 YYNGEE. CDR3 sequence reads: CASSVGSTVQETQYF. CDR3 nucleotide sequence: TGTGCCAGCAGCGTAGGGTCGACAGTCCAAGAGACCCAGTACTTC.

The J gene is TRBJ2-2, the V gene TRBV30, with D unclear. CDR1 and CDR2 (germline): GTSNPN, SVGIG (reference sequence). V was pared by 8 bases and J by 4 bases, with 17 bases between. This CDR3 spans 14 amino acids. CDR3 region: CARRTRPFTGELFF. In DNA, the CDR3 is TGTGCCCGGCGCACCCGGCCTTTCACCGGGGAGCTGTTTTTT. The complete variable domain, with remaining parts taken from reference TRBV30 and TRBJ2-2, reads SQTIHQWPATLVQPVGSPLSLECTVEGTSNPNLYWYRQAAGRGLQLLFYSVGIGQISSEVPQNLSASRPQDRQFILSSKKLLLSDSGFYLCARRTRPFTGELFFGEGSRLTVL.

This chain uses TRBV5-6 with TRBJ2-4, with 10 bases fitting TRBD1. The CDR3 is 15 amino acids. Trimming cost V 5 bases and J 5 bases; bases outside gene matches: 7. Germline CDR1 and CDR2: SGHDT and YYEEEE. The CDR3 here is CASRLTGTGENIQYF. CDR3 bases: TGTGCCAGCAGGTTGACCGGGACAGGGGAAAACATTCAGTACTTC.

The chain combines TRBV19 with TRBJ1-5; a weak D match, TRBD1 (5 bases). Trimming removed 6 bases from V and 3 bases from J, with 9 bases in between. The V gene's germline CDR1 is LNHDA and CDR2 SQIVND (reference sequence). This CDR3 is built from 13 residues. CDR3 sequence reads: CASRDNLNQPQHF. CDR3 in DNA: TGTGCCAGTAGGGACAATCTCAATCAGCCCCAGCATTTT.

This chain connects TRBV5-1 to TRBJ2-5; D gene ambiguous. The CDR3 contains 14 residues. V was pared by 4 bases and J by 7 bases, with 17 bases between. CDR1 and CDR2 from the germline V gene are SGHRS and YFSETQ. DNA of the CDR3: TGCGCCAGCAGCCCCTCGGGTGAGCGCGGGACCCAGTACTTC. This codes for CASSPSGERGTQYF.

The chain recombines TRBV28 with TRBJ1-5, with TRBD1 matching 7 bases. This CDR3 region has 15 residues. Germline V lookup: CDR1 MDHEN, CDR2 SYDVKM. The CDR3 nucleotides are TGTGCAACCCAGTTTAGGGACAGAAGCAATCAGCCCCAGCATTTT. Translated: CATQFRDRSNQPQHF.

V gene TRBV28 combines with J gene TRBJ1-5, with D perhaps matching TRBD1 (5 bases). Looked up from germline, CDR1 is MDHEN and CDR2 is SYDVKM. This CDR3 is 14 amino acids long. The germline V and J ends were trimmed by 3 bases and 3 bases, with 9 bases remaining between them. CDR3: CASSFGTPNQPQHF. In DNA, the CDR3 is TGTGCCAGCAGTTTTGGGACGCCCAATCAGCCCCAGCATTTT.

V gene TRBV6-1 combines with J gene TRBJ2-1, with 8 bases fitting TRBD1. Germline V CDR1 and CDR2: MNHNS, SASEGT. Trimming cost V 3 bases and J 7 bases; bases outside gene matches: 8. The CDR3 contains 15 residues. Here the CDR3 reads CASSESTGAFNEQFF. The DNA of the CDR3 is TGTGCCAGCAGTGAGTCGACAGGGGCCTTTAATGAGCAGTTCTTC.

The chain joins TRBV18 to TRBJ2-1; a weak D match, TRBD2 (5 bases). The germline V and J ends were trimmed by 2 bases and 7 bases, with 6 bases remaining between them. Germline V gene lookup returns CDR1 KGHSH and CDR2 LQKENI. There are 12 residues in the CDR3. This CDR3 is CASSPRRNEQFF. CDR3 sequence (DNA): TGTGCCAGCTCACCAAGGAGGAATGAGCAGTTCTTC.

This clone was seen just once. This chain joins TRBV7-8 and TRBJ2-3, with a possible D match to TRBD2 (6 bases). Trimming took off 3 bases at V and 3 bases at J, with 7 bases between the two ends. Looked up from germline, CDR1 is SGHVS and CDR2 is FQNEAQ. This CDR3 region has 13 residues. As DNA, the CDR3 is TGTGCCAGCAGCTTTGGGACTACAGATACGCAGTATTTT. Translating it yields CASSFGTTDTQYF.

V usage is TRBV7-2 and J usage is TRBJ2-1; D uncertain. Trimming took 0 bases from V and 0 from J, leaving 9 bases between them. The CDR3 is 16 amino acids. The germline V gene encodes CDR1 SGHTA and CDR2 FQGNSA. As DNA, the CDR3 is TGTGCCAGCAGCTTAGCGTATAGTAGCTCCTACAATGAGCAGTTCTTC. Its translation is CASSLAYSSSYNEQFF.

The chain carries TRBV9 and TRBJ2-5; 13 bases line up with TRBD2. This CDR3 is built from 15 residues. Trimming at V came to 0 bases and at J to 12 bases, leaving 8 bases not matched to a gene. Germline V gene lookup returns CDR1 SGDLS and CDR2 YYNGEE. CDR3 residues: CASSVGETSGGSEYF. CDR3 DNA: TGTGCCAGCAGCGTAGGAGAGACTAGCGGGGGGAGTGAGTACTTC. The full variable domain, with the rest looked up from reference TRBV9 and TRBJ2-5, is DSGVTQTPKHLITATGQRVTLRCSPRSGDLSVYWYQQSLDQGLQFLIQYYNGEERAKGNILERFSAQQFPDLHSELNLSSLELGDSALYFCASSVGETSGGSEYFGPGTRLLVL.

The chain carries TRBV6-5 and TRBJ2-3; TRBD2 matches 8 bases. With 4 bases clipped from V and 1 base from J, the junction kept 7 bases outside the gene matches. CDR1 is MNHEY, CDR2 SVGAGI, per germline. The CDR3 is 16 residues long. In nucleotides, the CDR3 is TGTGCCAGCAGTTCGGCGGGAGGTCCCCGCACAGATACGCAGTATTTT. Translated, it gives CASSSAGGPRTDTQYF.

V and J are TRBV29-1 and TRBJ1-1; no clear D. V lost 7 bases and J lost 0, with 15 bases in between. The CDR3 has 14 residues. The germline V gene encodes CDR1 SQVTM and CDR2 ANQGSEA. The CDR3 bases are TGCAGCGCTGAGGTGTCAGGTTTGAACACTGAAGCTTTCTTT. Its protein product is CSAEVSGLNTEAFF.

This chain links TRBV29-1 with TRBJ2-5; tentatively, D is TRBD1 (5 bases). V gave up 7 bases and J gave up 2 bases, with 17 bases separating them. The germline V gene encodes CDR1 SQVTM and CDR2 ANQGSEA. The CDR3 is 14 amino acids. The CDR3: CSGGSTAIQETQYF. DNA for the CDR3: TGCAGCGGCGGTTCGACAGCAATACAAGAGACCCAGTACTTC. Drawing the rest from reference TRBV29-1 and TRBJ2-5, the complete variable domain is SAVISQKPSRDICQRGTSLTIQCQVDSQVTMMFWYRQQPGQSLTLIATANQGSEATYESGFVIDKFPISRPNLTFSTLTVSNMSPEDSSIYLCSGGSTAIQETQYFGPGTRLLVL.

J is TRBJ2-7 and V is TRBV10-1, with D tentatively TRBD2 (5 bases). V was trimmed by 3 bases and J by 3 bases, leaving 9 bases between them. CDR3 length: 13 amino acids. Germline V gene lookup returns CDR1 WNHNN and CDR2 SYGVQD (reference sequence). The CDR3 here is CASSDAGVYEQYF. CDR3 nucleotides: TGCGCCAGCAGTGATGCCGGGGTCTACGAGCAGTACTTC.

The J gene is TRBJ1-5, the V gene TRBV2, with D possibly being TRBD1 (6 bases). V gave up 5 bases and J gave up 6 bases, with 14 bases separating them. There are 14 residues in the CDR3. CDR1 and CDR2 from the germline V gene are SNHLY and FYNNEI. The CDR3 sequence: CASSPVGGGQPQHF. The CDR3 DNA follows: TGTGCCAGCAGTCCCGTGGGAGGGGGTCAGCCCCAGCATTTT. Supplemented by reference TRBV2 and TRBJ1-5, the full variable domain reads EPEVTQTPSHQVTQMGQEVILRCVPISNHLYFYWYRQILGQKVEFLVSFYNNEISEKSEIFDDQFSVERPDGSNFTLKIRSTKLEDSAMYFCASSPVGGGQPQHFGDGTRLSIL.

The rearrangement uses TRBV5-6 and TRBJ1-4, with D unclear. Trimming removed 3 bases from V and 3 bases from J, with 12 bases in between. This CDR3 contains 15 residues. Per germline, CDR1 SGHDT and CDR2 YYEEEE. The CDR3 DNA is TGTGCCAGCAGCTCCTTCACAGACCCTAATGAAAAACTGTTTTTT. Amino acids: CASSSFTDPNEKLFF.

The chain recombines TRBV15 with TRBJ1-6, with 7 bases lining up with TRBD1. With V trimmed by 0 bases and J by 4 bases, 9 bases remained unmatched. Germline V gene sequence: CDR1 LNHNV, CDR2 YYDKDF (reference sequence). This CDR3 comprises 18 residues. The CDR3: CATSRDPQGQNYNSPLHF. CDR3 coding DNA: TGTGCCACCAGCAGAGATCCCCAGGGACAGAATTATAATTCACCCCTCCACTTT.

The rearrangement joins TRBV5-1 to TRBJ2-1; D is unclear. The V end was cut by 3 bases, the J end by 2 bases, with 6 bases between. CDR1 and CDR2 from the germline V gene are SGHRS and YFSETQ. CDR3 length: 13 residues. CDR3 sequence: CASSSDTYNEQFF. CDR3 DNA: TGCGCCAGCAGCTCCGACACCTACAATGAGCAGTTCTTC. Full variable domain (missing parts from reference TRBV5-1 and TRBJ2-1): KAGVTQTPRYLIKTRGQQVTLSCSPISGHRSVSWYQQTPGQGLQFLFEYFSETQRNKGNFPGRFSGRQFSNSRSEMNVSTLELGDSALYLCASSSDTYNEQFFGPGTRLTVL.

The rearrangement links TRBV6-4 to TRBJ1-1; D gene unclear. The CDR3 sequence is 13 residues long. V was pared by 6 bases and J by 1 base, with 9 bases between. Per the germline V gene, CDR1 is MRHNA and CDR2 is SNTAGT. The CDR3 DNA sequence: TGTGCCAGCAGCCAACAAGGGAACACTGAAGCTTTCTTT. Translation: CASSQQGNTEAFF.

The rearrangement joins TRBV19 to TRBJ2-7; D is perhaps TRBD2 (6 bases). Germline V CDR1 and CDR2: LNHDA, SQIVND (reference sequence). Between the trimmed V and J ends, which lost 3 bases and 4 bases, there was a span of 16 bases. The CDR3 contains 15 residues. As DNA, the CDR3 is TGTGCCAGTAGTATGAGGACGGAGGGGTTATACGAGCAGTACTTC. Translation gives CASSMRTEGLYEQYF.

The J gene is TRBJ2-1, the V gene TRBV29-1; D remains unclear. There are 13 residues in the CDR3. Trimming removed 5 bases from V and 7 bases from J, with 15 bases in between. Germline V gives CDR1 SQVTM, CDR2 ANQGSEA. The CDR3 DNA reads TGCAGCGTTACTTCGTGGGATCTAAATGAGCAGTTCTTC. Translating gives CSVTSWDLNEQFF.

Turning to this clone: Other DNA sequences in this specimen translate into the identical CDR3. The rearrangement uses TRBV7-2 and TRBJ2-7; 8 nucleotides agree with TRBD2. The CDR3 contains 15 residues. After removal of 5 bases from V and 2 bases from J, the junction contained 8 bases not matched to a gene. Germline lookup yields CDR1 SGHTA and CDR2 FQGNSA. The CDR3 DNA follows: TGTGCCAGCAGCCGAACTAGCGGTGGAGCCTACGAGCAGTACTTC. This gives the protein CASSRTSGGAYEQYF. Based on the CDR3 plus reference TRBV7-2 and TRBJ2-7, the full variable domain is GAGVSQSPSNKVTEKGKDVELRCDPISGHTALYWYRQSLGQGLEFLIYFQGNSAPDKSGLPSDRFSAERTGGSVSTLTIQRTQQEDSAVYLCASSRTSGGAYEQYFGPGTRLTVT.

There are many counts of this clone. This chain uses TRBV7-9 with TRBJ2-2; the D is unclear. The V gene lost 0 bases and the J gene lost 1 base, with 6 bases spanning the gap. This CDR3 comprises 15 residues. Germline values: CDR1 SEHNR, CDR2 FQNEAQ (reference sequence). The CDR3 protein is CASSLAGRNTGELFF. The CDR3 DNA reads as TGTGCCAGCAGCTTAGCTGGACGGAACACCGGGGAGCTGTTTTTT.

The chain employs TRBV7-2 and TRBJ1-3; the D is unclear. Germline V gene data show CDR1 as SGHTA and CDR2 as FQGNSA. The CDR3 consists of 15 residues. V was cut by 1 base and J by 3 bases, with 10 bases left in between. The chain's CDR3 is CASSLGSGNGNTIYF. DNA for the CDR3: TGTGCCAGCAGCTTAGGGAGTGGTAATGGAAACACCATATATTTT. The complete variable domain, with remaining parts taken from reference TRBV7-2 and TRBJ1-3, reads GAGVSQSPSNKVTEKGKDVELRCDPISGHTALYWYRQSLGQGLEFLIYFQGNSAPDKSGLPSDRFSAERTGGSVSTLTIQRTQQEDSAVYLCASSLGSGNGNTIYFGEGSWLTVV.